The 16 T cell receptor beta chains below all came from one sample that was sequenced in a study of breast tumors, draining lymph nodes, adjacent tissues. TCRdb passed the multiplex PCR reads through MiXCR, listing each CDR3 protein once. The sample contains roughly 86,000 distinct CDR3 sequences, approximately 20% of which appear only once. Samples came from axillary lymph nodes draining the breast cancer. Sequencing was carried out using axillary lymph node tissue. All receptors come from a female donor with breast cancer. Some clones in this sample may be carry-over from other donors' samples.

The V gene is TRBV20-1, the J gene TRBJ2-5, with 11 bases lining up with TRBD2. J lost 5 bases, V lost 4 bases, and 18 bases had no gene match. Germline loops: CDR1 DFQATT, CDR2 SNEGSKA (reference sequence). This CDR3 has 18 residues. The CDR3 coding sequence is TGCAGTGCTATACCCGGGGCTAGCGGGAGGCTCCGTGGGGAGACCCAGTACTTC. It yields the protein CSAIPGASGRLRGETQYF.

The sample holds one count of this clonotype. A read error may explain this, as a much larger clone is one base away. V usage is TRBV7-2 and J usage is TRBJ1-2; no definite D call. The V gene's germline CDR1 is SGHTA and CDR2 FQGNSA. The CDR3 covers 11 residues. The CDR3 nucleotides read TGTGCCAGCATCAGTAACTATGACTACACCTTC. Translation gives CASISNYDYTF.

This clonotype occurred many times. The chain joins TRBV20-1 to TRBJ2-7; D unclear. This CDR3 region has 11 residues. V gave up 1 base and J gave up 9 bases, with 10 bases separating them. CDR1 and CDR2 from the germline V gene are DFQATT and SNEGSKA (reference sequence). CDR3 DNA: TGCAGTGCTAGAGTCGGAAATGGGCAGTACTTC. It translates to CSARVGNGQYF.

Remarks on this clonotype: A much larger clonotype is one base distant, so this may be a read error. J is TRBJ1-5 and V is TRBV7-9, with TRBD1 as a possible D gene (6 bases). Germline CDR1 is SEHNR and CDR2 is FQNEAQ (reference sequence). The V and J ends lost 1 base and 4 bases respectively, with 11 bases between them. The CDR3 is 15 amino acids. DNA of the CDR3: TGTGCCAGCAGCTTAGACGGACAGAGAAATCAGCCCCAGCATTTT. Protein product: CASSLDGQRNQPQHF.

This clonotype was counted ten times or more. The chain joins TRBV12-3 or TRBV12-4 to TRBJ2-7; D is unresolved. V was cut by 0 bases and J by 6 bases, with 6 bases left in between. The CDR3 consists of 12 residues. The CDR3 is CASSLAGFEQYF. DNA for the CDR3: TGTGCCAGCAGTTTAGCCGGATTCGAGCAGTACTTC.

This rearrangement joins TRBV6-2 or TRBV6-3 to TRBJ1-2; no clear D gene. V lost 0 bases to trimming and J lost 2 bases, with 13 bases between them. The germline V gene has CDR1 MNHEY and CDR2 SVGEGT. CDR3 size: 16 residues. Written as DNA, the CDR3 is TGTGCCAGCAGTTACTCGTCTAGTTGGAGCAACTATGGCTACACCTTC. Protein sequence: CASSYSSSWSNYGYTF.

In its sample, this clonotype was seen a few times. This could be a read error, since a much larger clone is one nucleotide away. The chain employs TRBV6-6 and TRBJ2-1; D is undetermined. The germline V gene has CDR1 MNHNY and CDR2 SVGAGI (reference sequence). This CDR3 is 13 amino acids long. Here the CDR3 reads CASTPKSYNEQLF. CDR3 nucleotides: TGTGCCAGCACCCCCAAATCCTACAATGAGCAGCTCTTC.

This clonotype was found many times. The V and J genes are TRBV10-1 and TRBJ2-7; perhaps TRBD1 as D (6 bases). The CDR3 has 18 amino acids. CDR1 is WNHNN, CDR2 SYGVQD, per germline (reference sequence). The V and J ends lost 4 bases and 3 bases respectively, with 25 bases between them. The chain's CDR3 is CASSAERVDRLTGYEQYF. The CDR3 DNA follows: TGCGCCAGCAGTGCAGAGAGAGTAGACAGGCTAACAGGCTACGAGCAGTACTTC.

This clonotype was counted ten times or more. The chain links TRBV15 to TRBJ2-6; possible D gene TRBD1, 6 bases. Germline V gene sequence: CDR1 LNHNV, CDR2 YYDKDF (reference sequence). The CDR3 extends over 16 amino acids. V shed 5 bases and J shed 1 base, with 12 bases lying between them. Here the CDR3 DNA reads TGTGCCACCAGCCAGGACAGTTCTTCTGGGGCCAACGTCCTGACTTTC. This sequence encodes CATSQDSSSGANVLTF.

This clonotype has at least ten counts. The genes are TRBV5-4 and TRBJ1-2, with D possibly matching TRBD1 (6 bases). CDR3 length equals 17 residues. Trimming took 0 bases from V and 8 from J, leaving 23 bases between them. Germline CDR1 reads SGHNT; CDR2 reads YYREEE (reference sequence). The CDR3 DNA reads TGTGCCAGCAGCTTGGCGGGGGCAGGGCTCCTCGAAGCGGGCTACACCTTC. Translating gives CASSLAGAGLLEAGYTF.

Note on this clonotype: This may come from a read error, since a much larger clone is one base off. The chain recombines TRBV6-5 with TRBJ2-3, with TRBD2 matching over 8 bases. Germline CDR1 MNHEY, CDR2 SVGAGI. There are 15 residues in the CDR3. The CDR3 protein is CTSSHSTSGTDTQYF. In nucleotides, the CDR3 is TGTACCAGCAGTCATTCGACTAGCGGCACAGATACGCAGTATTTT.

This sequence joins TRBV5-8 and TRBJ2-3; D is unclear. Germline V gene lookup returns CDR1 SGHTS and CDR2 YDEGEE. V dropped 3 bases and J dropped 1 base, with 9 bases sitting between them. This CDR3 is 14 amino acids long. CDR3 DNA sequence: TGTGCCAGCAGCTCCGCACGGGGCACAGATACGCAGTATTTT. Translating gives CASSSARGTDTQYF. Full variable domain (rest looked up from reference TRBV5-8 and TRBJ2-3): EAGVTQSPTHLIKTRGQQATLRCSPISGHTSVYWYQQALGLGLQFLLWYDEGEERNRGNFPPRFSGRQFPNYSSELNVNALELEDSALYLCASSSARGTDTQYFGPGTRLTVL.

The rearrangement joins TRBV25-1 to TRBJ1-4, with D unclear. CDR1 and CDR2 (germline): MGHDK, SYGVNS. Trimming took 6 bases from V and 1 from J, leaving 9 bases between them. The CDR3 contains 14 residues. The CDR3 DNA reads as TGTGCCAGCAGGGCCCGGGGAACTAATGAAAAACTGTTTTTT. Amino acid sequence: CASRARGTNEKLFF. The variable domain in full, with the rest retrieved from reference TRBV25-1 and TRBJ1-4, is EADIYQTPRYLVIGTGKKITLECSQTMGHDKMYWYQQDPGMELHLIHYSYGVNSTEKGDLSSESTVSRIRTEHFPLTLESARPSHTSQYLCASRARGTNEKLFFGSGTQLSVL.

In this sample, this clonotype turned up a few times. One end of the junction fails to match germline, which may point to a read error. The CDR3 sequence: CASSFLVLTSTDTRYF. The CDR3 DNA reads TGTGCCAGCAGCTTCCTAGTCCTAACTAGCACAGATACGCGGTATTTT. The chain combines TRBV11-2 with TRBJ2-3, with D maybe TRBD2 (6 bases). This CDR3 is 16 amino acids long. The V gene's germline CDR1 is SGHAT and CDR2 FQNNGV. Supplemented by reference TRBV11-2 and TRBJ2-3, the full variable domain reads EAGVAQSPRYKIIEKRQSVAFWCNPISGHATLYWYQQILGQGPKLLIQFQNNGVVDDSQLPKDRFSAERLKGVDSTLKIQPAKLEDSAVYLCASSFLVLTSTDTRYFGPGTRLTVL.

Details on this clonotype: This clone may be a read error of a much larger clone one base away. The chain couples TRBV5-4 to TRBJ1-4; maybe TRBD1 (6 bases). The CDR3 is made up of 14 amino acids. CDR1 SGHNT and CDR2 YYREEE come from the germline V gene (reference sequence). Trimming shortened V by 4 bases and J by 6 bases, and 13 bases separated the two germline ends. CDR3 protein: CASSLHAGDEKLFF. The CDR3 coding sequence is TGTGCCAGCAGCCTCCACGCAGGGGATGAAAAACTGTTTTTT.

The V gene is TRBV18, the J gene TRBJ1-6; 8 bases align to TRBD1. Per the germline V gene, CDR1 is KGHSH and CDR2 is LQKENI. This CDR3 has 15 amino acids. Trimming at V came to 3 bases and at J to 6 bases, leaving 4 bases not matched to a gene. CDR3 sequence reads: CASSPTGVLNSPLHF. For the CDR3, the DNA is TGTGCCAGCTCACCGACAGGGGTACTTAATTCACCCCTCCACTTT. Full variable domain (rest looked up from reference TRBV18 and TRBJ1-6): NAGVMQNPRHLVRRRGQEARLRCSPMKGHSHVYWYRQLPEEGLKFMVYLQKENIIDESGMPKERFSAEFPKEGPSILRIQQVVRGDSAAYFCASSPTGVLNSPLHFGNGTRLTVT.